This T cell receptor (beta chain) came from a study of T cell changes during pregnancy in multiple sclerosis. Generated by immunoSEQ multiplex PCR, the TCRdb table keeps only in-frame clones and is missing some. The sample shows about 24,000 clones, around 84% of them seen only once. The CDR3 runs 16 residues. The germline CDR1 and CDR2 sequences are SGHAT and FQNNGV. V dropped 5 bases and J dropped 12; count of bases not matched to a gene: 10. The sample consisted of CD4+ T cells from peripheral blood mononuclear cells, taken in the second trimester of pregnancy. The clonotype was recovered from a female donor in good health, enrolled as a control in a pregnancy study. The chain recombines TRBV11-2 with TRBJ2-1, with TRBD2 matching over 16 bases. CDR3 sequence reads: CASSDPGTSGGAGQFF. CDR3 in DNA: TGTGCCAGCAGCGACCCCGGGACTAGCGGGGGGGCGGGGCAGTTCTTC.